This T cell receptor beta chain derives from a study of regulatory T cells in long-lasting Graves disease. General study points: When disease was persistent, TRBV28, TRBJ1-2 and TRBJ2-5 were the favored segments.

This clonotype was picked up one time. Antigen unknown. The authors built TCR beta libraries using iRepertoire HTBI primers and Arm-PCR of CDR3 regions. One entry per CDR3 protein results from TCRdb running MiXCR on the multiplex PCR reads. The data hold around 460,000 distinct CDR3 sequences, with about a fifth observed a single time. Sample time point: persistent/refractory GD, antithyroid drugs over 5 years with positive TRAb. From PBMCs, RNA was extracted and then used to make the TCR library. V lost 5 bases, J lost 2 bases, and 16 bases stayed unmatched. The CDR3 totals 18 residues. Germline V lookup: CDR1 MDHEN, CDR2 SYDVKM.

V and J are TRBV28 and TRBJ2-3, with 7 bases matching TRBD1. The input for sequencing was peripheral blood mononuclear cells (PBMCs), taken when the disease was refractory, from a patient treated with antithyroid drugs. The sequence was obtained from a female donor with Graves disease. CDR3: CASSPASQGTFLTDTQYF. The CDR3 DNA reads TGTGCCAGCAGTCCCGCCTCACAGGGGACGTTTCTCACAGATACGCAGTATTTT.